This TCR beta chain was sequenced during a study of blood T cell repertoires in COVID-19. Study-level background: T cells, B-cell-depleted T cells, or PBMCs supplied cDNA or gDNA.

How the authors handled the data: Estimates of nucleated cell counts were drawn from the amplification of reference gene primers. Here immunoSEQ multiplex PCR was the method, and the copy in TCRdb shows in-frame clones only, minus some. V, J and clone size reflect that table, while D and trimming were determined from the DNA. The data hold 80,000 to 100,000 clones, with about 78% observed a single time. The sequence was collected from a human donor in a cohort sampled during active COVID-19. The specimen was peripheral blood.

The CDR3 DNA reads as TGTGCCAGCAGTCCCGGGACAGGGGTGAACACTGAAGCTTTCTTT. This codes for CASSPGTGVNTEAFF. This chain joins TRBV7-9 and TRBJ1-1, with 10 bases that match TRBD1. Germline V gene sequence: CDR1 SEHNR, CDR2 FQNEAQ (reference sequence). The ends lost 6 bases at V and 0 bases at J; junction bases unmatched: 4. CDR3 length: 15 amino acids.